The subject of this entry is one TCR beta chain. Antigen: not known. One end of the junction is discordant with germline, which a read error may explain. PCR amplification relied on 60 Vbeta primers (plus 13 Jbeta primers). Profiled with immunoSEQ multiplex PCR; TCRdb holds only in-frame clones, not every one. Of 100,000 or so clones listed, about four fifths are singletons. This entry is derived from a study of cytomegalovirus exposure and HLA in healthy donors. Study findings and constraints: Later work found most CMV-associated TCR beta chains apparently HLA-restricted. Certain indistinguishable V segments, among them TRBV6-2 and TRBV6-3, were excluded.

Germline CDR1 and CDR2: ENHRY and SYGVKD. This CDR3 spans 16 amino acids. The chain is built from TRBV10-3 and TRBJ2-4, with TRBD2 matching over 10 bases. The TCR originated in a man aged 40-49 years in good health and CMV-seropositive. Sequencing used PBMCs. This chain's CDR3 is CAISDGAGGYKNSQYF. Here the CDR3 DNA reads TGTGCCATCAGTGACGGAGCGGGAGGGTACAAAAACAGTCAGTACTTC.